This T cell receptor beta chain was retrieved from a study of T cell responses to AZD1222 COVID-19 vaccine. Findings and limits, study-wide: Close to half of spike-specific TCRs reportedly recognize unmutated variant regions.

The CDR3 loop spans 14 amino acids. Trimming cost V 4 bases and J 4 bases, with 10 bases left between them. In germline, CDR1 is SGHNT, CDR2 YENEEA. Sequenced by immunoSEQ multiplex PCR; TCRdb stores in-frame clones only, minus some. The table shows 130,000 or so clones, with over 90% occurring only once. Of note for this clone: Its target is unknown.

This clonotype was obtained from an adult in good health. This chain links TRBV11-3 with TRBJ2-2, with a possible D match to TRBD1 (6 bases). The sequences come from peripheral blood, collected on day 0 of AZD1222 vaccination. The CDR3 spells CASSYRDGTGELFF. Written as DNA, the CDR3 is TGTGCCAGCAGCTACAGGGACGGCACCGGGGAGCTGTTTTTT.